This entry is about one TCR beta chain. Clones were read by immunoSEQ multiplex PCR, and TCRdb kept only the in-frame ones, dropping some. Of around 250,000 clones in the sample, more than 70% were seen once. The sample comes from a study of blood T cell repertoires in COVID-19. About the research overall: Material from acute and convalescent COVID-19 was sourced from the United States, Italy and Spain. Sources were T cells, B-cell-depleted T cells, or PBMCs; the material itself was cDNA or gDNA.

CDR1 is SGHRS, CDR2 YFSETQ, per germline. The CDR3 has 13 residues. V lost 5 bases, J lost 4 bases, and 12 bases lay in between. During active infection, Seattle patients enrolled and were then monitored through disease. Source material: peripheral blood. This clonotype originated in an elderly woman with COVID-19, enrolled during active disease. The gene calls are TRBV5-1 and TRBJ1-1; D call uncertain. CDR3 sequence reads: CASRANGFTEAFF. The CDR3 bases are TGCGCCAGCAGAGCGAATGGTTTCACTGAAGCTTTCTTT.